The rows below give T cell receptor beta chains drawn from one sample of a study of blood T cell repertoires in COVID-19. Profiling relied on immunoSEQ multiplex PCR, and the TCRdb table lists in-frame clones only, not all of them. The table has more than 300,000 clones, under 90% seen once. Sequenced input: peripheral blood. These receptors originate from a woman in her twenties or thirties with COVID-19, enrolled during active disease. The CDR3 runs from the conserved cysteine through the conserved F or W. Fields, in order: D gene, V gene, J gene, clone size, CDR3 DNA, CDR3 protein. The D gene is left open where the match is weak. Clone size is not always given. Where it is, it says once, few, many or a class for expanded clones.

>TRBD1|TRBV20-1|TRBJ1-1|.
TGCAGTGCTAGCAGGGGGGTAGCTTTCTTT
CSASRGVAFF
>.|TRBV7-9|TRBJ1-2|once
TGTGCCAGCAGCTTTGAAGGGGGAGGCTACACCTTC
CASSFEGGGYTF
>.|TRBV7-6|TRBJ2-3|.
TGTGCCAGCAGCCGAGGAGGTGGCAAGCGCACAGATACGCAGTATTTT
CASSRGGGKRTDTQYF
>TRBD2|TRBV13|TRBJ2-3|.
TGTGCCAGCAGCCCCCGAGGCGGCGGGGGGGCCAACTTGGATACGCAGTATTTT
CASSPRGGGGANLDTQYF
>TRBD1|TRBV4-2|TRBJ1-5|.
TGTGCCAGCAGCCCCCGACAGGGGGATAGCAATCAGCCCCAGCATTTT
CASSPRQGDSNQPQHF
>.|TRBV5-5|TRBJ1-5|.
TGTGCCAGCAGCTTAGCAGGGGAGAGCAATCAGCCCCAGCATTTT
CASSLAGESNQPQHF
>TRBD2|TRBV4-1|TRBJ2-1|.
TGCGCCAGCAGCCAAGAGGAGCGGGGGGGGGCTGAGCAGTTCTTC
CASSQEERGGAEQFF
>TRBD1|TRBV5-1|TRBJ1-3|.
TGCGCCAGCAGCCCTAGACAGGGGTCGGGAGGAAACACCATATATTTT
CASSPRQGSGGNTIYF
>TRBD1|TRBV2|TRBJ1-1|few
TGTGCCAGCAGTGTAGGGGGCGGAAACACTGAAGCTTTCTTT
CASSVGGGNTEAFF
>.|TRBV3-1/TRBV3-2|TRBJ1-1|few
TGTGCCAGCAGCCGAACTAATCGACAGGTGATGAACACTGAAGCTTTCTTT
CASSRTNRQVMNTEAFF
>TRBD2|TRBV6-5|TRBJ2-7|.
TGTGCCAGCAGACAAGCGGGGGCCTACGAGCAGTACTTC
CASRQAGAYEQYF
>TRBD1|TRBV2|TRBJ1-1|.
TGTGCCAGCAGTGAATTGGGACAGAGGAACACTGAAGCTTTCTTT
CASSELGQRNTEAFF
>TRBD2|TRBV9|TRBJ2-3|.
TGTGCCAGCAGCATAGGACTAGCGGGGGGAGATACGCAGTATTTT
CASSIGLAGGDTQYF
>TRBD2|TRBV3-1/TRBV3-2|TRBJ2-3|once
TGTGCCAGCAGCCCCCCCGGGACTAACAGAGATACGCAGTATTTT
CASSPPGTNRDTQYF
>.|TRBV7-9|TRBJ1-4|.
TGTGCCAGCAGCTCCGGGGGTAATGAAAAACTGTTTTTT
CASSSGGNEKLFF
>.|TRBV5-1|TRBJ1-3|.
TGCGCCAGCAGCTTGGGACAGACCTACTCTGGAAACACCATATATTTT
CASSLGQTYSGNTIYF
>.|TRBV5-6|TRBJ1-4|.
TGTGCCAGCAGCTTTTTAGGTCAGGGGAATGAAAAACTGTTTTTT
CASSFLGQGNEKLFF
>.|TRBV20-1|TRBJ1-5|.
TGCAGTGCTAGTCAGGGCAATCAGCCCCAGCATTTT
CSASQGNQPQHF
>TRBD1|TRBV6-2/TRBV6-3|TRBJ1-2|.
TGTGCCAGCAGGCCTACAGGGGGCGGAGGTGGCTACACCTTC
CASRPTGGGGGYTF
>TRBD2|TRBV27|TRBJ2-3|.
TGTGCCAGCAGTTTCCTGGCGGGGGAAATAGATACGCAGTATTTT
CASSFLAGEIDTQYF
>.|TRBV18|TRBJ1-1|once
TGTGCCAGCTCACCGGGAGTGAGGGTGGAAGCTTTCTTT
CASSPGVRVEAFF
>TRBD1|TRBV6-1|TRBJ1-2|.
TGTGCCAGCAGTGAACCGGGACAGGGGGGCTATGGCTACACCTTC
CASSEPGQGGYGYTF
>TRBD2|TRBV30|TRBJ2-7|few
TGTGCCTGGAGTGCGGGACTAGCCCACGAGCAGTACTTC
CAWSAGLAHEQYF
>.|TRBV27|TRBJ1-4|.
TGTGCCAGCAGGGGGCCGGGGGGAGTAGGGGAAAAACTGTTTTTT
CASRGPGGVGEKLFF
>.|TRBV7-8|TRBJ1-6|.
TGTGCCAGCAGCCCTTCGGACAGCTATAATTCACCCCTCCACTTT
CASSPSDSYNSPLHF
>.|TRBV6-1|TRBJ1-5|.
TGTGCCAGCAGCCAACGGGAGCAGCCCCAGCATTTT
CASSQREQPQHF
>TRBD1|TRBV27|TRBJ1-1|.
TGTGCCAGCAGTCCCGGGACAGGGTGGATTGGTACTGAAGCTTTCTTT
CASSPGTGWIGTEAFF
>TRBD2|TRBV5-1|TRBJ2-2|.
TGCGCCAGCAGCGGACTAGCGGGGTTCACCGGGGAGCTGTTTTTT
CASSGLAGFTGELFF
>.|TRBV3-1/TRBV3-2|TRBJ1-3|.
TGTGCCAGCAGCCTACAGGGATCTGGAAACACCATATATTTT
CASSLQGSGNTIYF
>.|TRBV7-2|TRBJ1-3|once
TGTGCCAGCAGCTTACATCCCACTGCAGGAAGGTCTGGAAACACCATATATTTT
CASSLHPTAGRSGNTIYF
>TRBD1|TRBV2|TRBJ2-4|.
TGTGCCAGCAGCAAGCGACAGGGGTGGTCGTTGTACTTC
CASSKRQGWSLYF
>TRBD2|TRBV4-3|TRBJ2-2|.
TGCGCCAGCAGCCAAGACCTCTCAGACAGCGGGGGCAGAGCCGGGGAGCTGTTTTTT
CASSQDLSDSGGRAGELFF
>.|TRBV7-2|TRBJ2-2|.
TGTGCCAGCAGCTTTAACTGGAACACCGGGGAGCTGTTTTTT
CASSFNWNTGELFF
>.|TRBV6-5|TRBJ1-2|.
TGTGCCAGCAGTCTACAGGGCCCCTATGGCTACACCTTC
CASSLQGPYGYTF
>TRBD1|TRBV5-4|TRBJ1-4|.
TGTGCCAGCAGCTACTCAGGGGGGATACATGAAAAACTGTTTTTT
CASSYSGGIHEKLFF
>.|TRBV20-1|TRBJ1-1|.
TGCAGTGCCTCGTACACTGAAGCTTTCTTT
CSASYTEAFF
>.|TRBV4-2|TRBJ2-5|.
TGTGCCAGCAGCCAAGGACTAGGGCAAGGGACCCAGTACTTC
CASSQGLGQGTQYF
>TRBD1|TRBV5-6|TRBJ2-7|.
TGTGCCAGCAGCTTCCGGGACAGGTACGAGCAGTACTTC
CASSFRDRYEQYF
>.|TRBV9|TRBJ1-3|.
TGTGCCAGCAGCGTGAACCCCTACCAGCCGGGGAGAAACACCATATATTTT
CASSVNPYQPGRNTIYF
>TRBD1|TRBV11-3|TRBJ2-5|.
TGTGCCAGCAGCCCGGGACAGGGTCTGGCCCAGTACTTC
CASSPGQGLAQYF
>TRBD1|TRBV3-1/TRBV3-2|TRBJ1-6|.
TGTGCCAGCAAGGACAGGGGTGGGTCACCCCTCCACTTT
CASKDRGGSPLHF
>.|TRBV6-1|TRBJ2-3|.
TGTGCCAGCAGTGACGTTGCTGGCCGGGGTACGCAGTATTTT
CASSDVAGRGTQYF
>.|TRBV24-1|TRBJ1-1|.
TGTGCCACCAGTGGGGGAGGGCTAGCTTTCTTT
CATSGGGLAFF
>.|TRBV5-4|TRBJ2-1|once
TGTGCCAGCAGCTTGGACAGGGTCAATGAGCAGTTCTTC
CASSLDRVNEQFF
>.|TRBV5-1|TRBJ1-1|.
TGCGCCAGCAGCCCCTATTTAAACACTGAAGCTTTCTTT
CASSPYLNTEAFF
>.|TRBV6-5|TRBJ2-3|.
TGTGCCAGCAGTTACTCTAGGCAGACAGTCACAGATACGCAGTATTTT
CASSYSRQTVTDTQYF
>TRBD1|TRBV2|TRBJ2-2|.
TGTGCCAGTGGCGGGGACAGGTCAGGCGGGGAGCTGTTTTTT
CASGGDRSGGELFF
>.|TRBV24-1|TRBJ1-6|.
TGTGCCACCATTCATGGTGGGGGCCTTCGCCTCCACTTT
CATIHGGGLRLHF
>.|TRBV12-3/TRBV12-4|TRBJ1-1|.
TGTGCCAGCAGGTACAGAGCTGAAGCTTTCTTT
CASRYRAEAFF
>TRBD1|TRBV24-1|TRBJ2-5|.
TGTGCCACCAGTGATCCGGGACAGGGGCAAGAGACCCAGTACTTC
CATSDPGQGQETQYF